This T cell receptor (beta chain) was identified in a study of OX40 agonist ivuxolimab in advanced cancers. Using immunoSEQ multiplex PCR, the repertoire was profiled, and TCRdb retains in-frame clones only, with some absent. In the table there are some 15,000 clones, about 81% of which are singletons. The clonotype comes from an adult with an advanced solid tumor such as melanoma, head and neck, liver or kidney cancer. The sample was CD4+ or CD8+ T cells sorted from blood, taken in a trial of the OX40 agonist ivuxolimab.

The CDR3 reads CASSVLAGGPDTQYF. The CDR3 DNA sequence: TGTGCCAGTAGTGTTTTAGCGGGAGGTCCAGATACGCAGTATTTT. This chain connects TRBV19 to TRBJ2-3; TRBD2 agrees at 10 bases. The germline gives CDR1 LNHDA, CDR2 SQIVND (reference sequence). J was trimmed by 4 bases and V by 5 bases; bases with no gene match: 6. The CDR3 runs to 15 residues.